This T cell receptor beta chain was sequenced in a study of T cell clusters in autoimmune cytopenias. TRB was amplified by touch-down multiplex PCR, primer pools A and B combined. After re-calling the multiplex PCR reads, TCRdb lists one entry per CDR3 protein, DNA absent. Its table records around 9,000 distinct CDR3 sequences. TRB was amplified from 250 ng of peripheral blood genomic DNA per sample. The sequence was collected from a human donor with an autoimmune cytopenia or autoimmune hepatitis (not recorded which). The sample taken for sequencing was peripheral blood.

CDR3: CATSDAQGDLYGYTF. V and J are TRBV24-1 and TRBJ1-2; TCRdb indicates TRBD1, and absent DNA this call remains unverified. The CDR3 consists of 15 residues. Germline CDR1 is KGHDR and CDR2 is SFDVKD.